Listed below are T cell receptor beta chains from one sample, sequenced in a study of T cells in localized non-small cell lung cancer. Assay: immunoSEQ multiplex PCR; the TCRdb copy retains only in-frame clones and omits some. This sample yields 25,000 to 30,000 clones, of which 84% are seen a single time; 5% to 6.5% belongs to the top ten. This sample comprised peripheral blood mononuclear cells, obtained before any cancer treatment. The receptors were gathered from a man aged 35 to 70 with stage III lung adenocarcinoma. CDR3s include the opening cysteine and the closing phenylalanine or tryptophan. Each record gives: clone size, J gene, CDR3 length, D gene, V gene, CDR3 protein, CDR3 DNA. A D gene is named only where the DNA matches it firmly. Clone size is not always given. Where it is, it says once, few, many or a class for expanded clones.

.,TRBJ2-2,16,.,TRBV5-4,CASSLGGRADTGELFF,TGTGCCAGCAGCCTCGGGGGTCGGGCGGACACCGGGGAGCTGTTTTTT
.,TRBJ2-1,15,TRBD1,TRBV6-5,CANLYFRQGRNEQFF,TGTGCCAACCTATATTTCCGACAGGGTAGGAATGAGCAGTTCTTC
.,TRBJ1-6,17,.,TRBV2,CASSQLPLGEARVPLHF,TGTGCCAGCAGCCAACTCCCCCTGGGGGAGGCACGGGTGCCCCTCCACTTT
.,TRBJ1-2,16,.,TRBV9,CASSAVGLSLPGGYTF,TGTGCCAGCAGCGCCGTGGGCCTCAGCCTACCGGGGGGCTACACCTTC
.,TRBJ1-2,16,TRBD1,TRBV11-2,CASSSLRQGSIYGYTF,TGTGCCAGCAGCTCTCTTAGACAGGGGAGTATCTATGGCTACACCTTC
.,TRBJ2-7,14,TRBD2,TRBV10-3,CAIRGTSSGYEQYF,TGTGCCATCAGGGGGACTAGCAGCGGCTACGAGCAGTACTTC
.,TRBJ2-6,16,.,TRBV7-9,CASSQIRGAGANVLTF,TGTGCCAGCAGTCAAATTAGGGGAGCTGGGGCCAACGTCCTGACTTTC
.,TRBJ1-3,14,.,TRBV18,CASSPNPDRDTIYF,TGTGCCAGCTCACCAAACCCGGACCGGGACACCATATATTTT
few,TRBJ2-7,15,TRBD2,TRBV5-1,CASSLGLAGVGEQYF,TGCGCCAGCAGCTTGGGGTTAGCGGGAGTTGGGGAGCAGTACTTC
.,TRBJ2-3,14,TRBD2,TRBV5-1,CASRATSGSDTQYF,TGCGCCAGCAGGGCCACTAGCGGTTCAGATACGCAGTATTTT
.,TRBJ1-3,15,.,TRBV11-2,CASSLDSSRGNTIYF,TGTGCCAGCAGCTTAGATTCGAGCAGAGGAAACACCATATATTTT
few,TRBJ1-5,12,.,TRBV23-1,CASSQLHTAQHF,TGCGCCAGCAGTCAACTTCATACGGCCCAGCATTTT
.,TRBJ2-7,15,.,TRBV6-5,CASSYDPGASYEQYF,TGTGCCAGCAGTTACGACCCGGGAGCCTCCTACGAGCAGTACTTC
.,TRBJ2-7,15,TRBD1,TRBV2,CASSESRQGAHEQYF,TGTGCCAGCAGTGAGTCTCGACAGGGGGCTCATGAGCAGTACTTC
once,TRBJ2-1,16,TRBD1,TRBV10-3,CAISGKRQGFVNEQFF,TGTGCCATCAGTGGAAAAAGACAGGGTTTTGTCAATGAGCAGTTCTTC
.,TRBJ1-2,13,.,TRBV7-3,CASSSSFGYGYTF,TGTGCCAGCAGCTCAAGTTTCGGCTATGGCTACACCTTC
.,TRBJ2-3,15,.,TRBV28,CASAGRRGVGDTQYF,TGTGCCAGCGCGGGTAGGAGGGGGGTGGGAGATACGCAGTATTTT
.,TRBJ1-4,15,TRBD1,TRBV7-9,CASSSPDREGEKLFF,TGTGCCAGCAGTTCTCCGGACAGGGAGGGTGAAAAACTGTTTTTT
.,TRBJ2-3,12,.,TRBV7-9,CASSPTTDTQYF,TGTGCCAGCAGCCCCACCACAGATACGCAGTATTTT
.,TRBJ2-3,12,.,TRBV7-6,CASSLGADTQYF,TGTGCCAGCAGCCTTGGTGCCGATACGCAGTATTTT
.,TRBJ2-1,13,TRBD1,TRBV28,CASSIDRDHEQFF,TGTGCCAGCAGTATCGACAGGGACCATGAGCAGTTCTTC
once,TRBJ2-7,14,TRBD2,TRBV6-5,CASRPSGGSREQYF,TGTGCCAGCAGGCCTAGCGGGGGCTCAAGGGAGCAGTACTTC
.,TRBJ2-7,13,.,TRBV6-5,CASSLGNPYEQYF,TGTGCCAGCAGTTTAGGGAACCCCTACGAGCAGTACTTC
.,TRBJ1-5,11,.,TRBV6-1,CASSEWGPQHF,TGTGCCAGCAGTGAGTGGGGTCCCCAGCATTTT
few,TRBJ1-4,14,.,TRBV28,CASSLFRGDEKLFF,TGTGCCAGCAGTTTATTCAGAGGAGATGAAAAACTGTTTTTT